This T cell receptor (beta chain) was sequenced during a study of T-cell reconstitution after alpha-beta-depleted transplantation in children. Researchers prepared the TCRbeta library using unique molecular identifiers, the study reports. TCRdb redid the calling of the PCR reads with MiXCR, one entry per CDR3 protein. The sample holds hundreds of thousands of distinct CDR3 sequences, approximately 12% seen once. This CDR3 region has 12 residues. Trimming left V 5 bases short and J 4 bases short, with 7 bases between. This clonotype was obtained from a male patient under 18 who had a stem cell transplant for acute myeloid leukemia, so the T cells may come from the graft donor. The sequenced sample was PBMCs, mostly from graft donor cells, obtained 360 days after TCRalphabeta/CD19-depleted stem cell transplant. This sequence joins TRBV12-3 or TRBV12-4 and TRBJ2-3; no clear D gene. CDR3 in DNA: TGTGCCAGCAGTGAACACGCAGATACGCAGTATTTT. Translation: CASSEHADTQYF.